The rows below give T cell receptor beta chains drawn from one sample of a study of blood T cell repertoires in COVID-19. TCRdb's table, derived via immunoSEQ multiplex PCR, lists solely in-frame clones and lacks some. The sample includes some 490,000 clones, approximately 86% of them seen just once. The sequenced sample consisted of PBMCs or T cells enriched from blood (not recorded which). The receptors were sampled from a woman aged 60 to 75 who had recovered from COVID-19. Both conserved end residues are part of each CDR3. D genes are given only for firm matches. Part of the rows lack a size; the others show once, few, many or a class for expanded clones.

>TRBV4-2|NA|TRBD1|TRBJ1-1
CASSQGQDETFF
TGTGCCAGCAGTCAGGGACAGGATGAGACTTTCTTT
>TRBV28|NA|TRBD2|TRBJ2-7
CASKGGGTYEQYF
TGTGCCAGCAAGGGCGGGGGGACCTACGAGCAGTACTTC
>TRBV9|NA|NA|TRBJ1-3
CASSVVSSGNTIYF
TGTGCCAGCAGCGTAGTCTCCTCTGGAAACACCATATATTTT
>TRBV6-5|NA|NA|TRBJ1-3
CASTGRRNTIYF
TGTGCCAGCACTGGCCGCAGAAACACCATATATTTT
>TRBV24-1|NA|TRBD1|TRBJ1-5
CATSDPGQGGQPQHF
TGTGCCACCAGTGATCCCGGACAGGGCGGACAGCCCCAGCATTTT
>TRBV19|once|NA|TRBJ1-4
CASSIRALAAMELFF
TGTGCCAGTAGTATCAGGGCCCTGGCGGCCATGGAACTGTTTTTT
>TRBV2|NA|NA|TRBJ1-1
CASSEARETEAFF
TGTGCCAGCAGTGAAGCGCGAGAGACTGAAGCTTTCTTT
>TRBV2|NA|NA|TRBJ1-4
CASNGQGGEKLFF
TGTGCCAGCAATGGGCAGGGAGGTGAAAAACTGTTTTTT
>TRBV18|NA|TRBD1|TRBJ1-2
CASSHSLSTGGGYTF
TGTGCCAGCTCACACTCCCTCTCGACAGGGGGAGGCTACACCTTC
>TRBV30|NA|NA|TRBJ1-5
CAWSVGEDQPQHF
TGTGCCTGGAGTGTGGGGGAGGATCAGCCCCAGCATTTT
>TRBV19|once|NA|TRBJ1-1
CASTSPRGEATEAFF
TGTGCCAGTACCTCCCCCCGGGGGGAGGCCACTGAAGCTTTCTTT
>TRBV25-1|NA|TRBD1|TRBJ2-2
CASSESRAGGLTGELFF
TGTGCCAGCAGTGAATCCCGAGCAGGGGGCTTAACCGGGGAGCTGTTTTTT
>TRBV18|NA|TRBD1|TRBJ1-1
CASSPNLQGARAFF
TGTGCCAGCTCACCCAATCTACAGGGGGCCCGTGCTTTCTTT
>TRBV6-5|NA|NA|TRBJ1-3
CATGEISGNTIYF
TGTGCCACAGGGGAGATCTCTGGAAACACCATATATTTT
>TRBV5-6|NA|NA|TRBJ1-4
CASSLGGTIAEKLFF
TGTGCCAGCAGCTTGGGTGGGACAATCGCTGAAAAACTGTTTTTT
>TRBV5-5|NA|NA|TRBJ2-3
CASSLDGGPDTQYF
TGTGCCAGCAGCTTGGATGGAGGTCCAGATACGCAGTATTTT
>TRBV6-1|NA|NA|TRBJ1-2
CASSEAGVSYGYTF
TGTGCCAGCAGTGAGGCAGGGGTTAGCTATGGCTACACCTTC
>TRBV5-4|NA|TRBD1|TRBJ2-1
CASSGQGVFNEQFF
TGTGCCAGCAGCGGGCAGGGGGTCTTCAATGAGCAGTTCTTC
>TRBV5-6|NA|TRBD1|TRBJ2-4
CASRKTGGDIQYF
TGTGCCAGCAGAAAGACAGGGGGAGACATTCAGTACTTC
>TRBV2|NA|TRBD1|TRBJ1-2
CASSAPTGSGYGYTF
TGTGCCAGCAGCGCCCCGACAGGGAGCGGCTATGGCTACACCTTC
>TRBV19|NA|NA|TRBJ1-2
CASSIPGQGYTF
TGTGCCAGTAGTATCCCGGGACAAGGCTACACCTTC
>TRBV30|once|NA|TRBJ1-2
CAWSSHSTGLNTF
TGTGCCTGGAGTTCCCACTCGACAGGTCTGAACACCTTC